Shown below are 22 T cell receptor beta chains from a single sample sequenced in a study of shared clonotypes between healthy human individuals. Assay used: immunoSEQ multiplex PCR; TCRdb lists only in-frame clones, some missing. Of about 79,000 clones in the sample, roughly two thirds were seen once. The sequenced material came from memory CD8+ T cells sorted from blood. Stated subset: CD45RO+ cells pooled with CCR7-negative TemRA cells. These receptors all stem from a man aged 25 to 45 in good health.

The chain uses TRBV6-1 and TRBJ2-4; 7 bases line up with TRBD1. Trimming cost V 3 bases and J 8 bases; bases outside gene matches: 7. The CDR3 has 14 residues. Germline-derived CDR1 and CDR2 are MNHNS and SASEGT. The CDR3 sequence: CASSEGTGVDIQYF. The CDR3 DNA sequence: TGTGCCAGCAGTGAGGGTACAGGGGTGGACATTCAGTACTTC.

The chain is built from TRBV4-3 and TRBJ2-5, with TRBD1 matching over 9 bases. CDR1 and CDR2 from the germline V gene are LGHNA and YSLEER. With V trimmed by 2 bases and J by 5 bases, 9 bases remained unmatched. This CDR3 spans 16 amino acids. Here the CDR3 DNA reads TGCGCCAGCAGCCAACAGATCGGGACAGGGATGGAGACCCAGTACTTC. Its protein is CASSQQIGTGMETQYF.

This chain uses TRBV28 with TRBJ2-1; tentatively, D is TRBD2 (5 bases). V lost 3 bases, J lost 0 bases, and 6 bases lay in between. This CDR3 is built from 14 residues. CDR1 and CDR2 (germline): MDHEN, SYDVKM. The CDR3 DNA sequence: TGTGCCAGCAGTTTGGGGAGCTCCTACAATGAGCAGTTCTTC. It specifies CASSLGSSYNEQFF. Using reference TRBV28 and TRBJ2-1 for the parts outside the CDR3, the full variable domain is DVKVTQSSRYLVKRTGEKVFLECVQDMDHENMFWYRQDPGLGLRLIYFSYDVKMKEKGDIPEGYSVSREKKERFSLILESASTNQTSMYLCASSLGSSYNEQFFGPGTRLTVL.

CDR3 loop: CASSATYWENEQFF. The CDR3 DNA is TGTGCCAGCAGCGCGACTTACTGGGAAAATGAGCAGTTCTTC. The chain is built from TRBV9 and TRBJ2-1; no clear D gene. Trimming left V 3 bases short and J 7 bases short, with 14 bases between. This CDR3 spans 14 amino acids. CDR1 is SGDLS and CDR2 is YYNGEE in the germline V gene. Full variable domain (remainder filled in from reference TRBV9 and TRBJ2-1): DSGVTQTPKHLITATGQRVTLRCSPRSGDLSVYWYQQSLDQGLQFLIQYYNGEERAKGNILERFSAQQFPDLHSELNLSSLELGDSALYFCASSATYWENEQFFGPGTRLTVL.

This clone turned up a few times. The gene calls are TRBV25-1 and TRBJ2-7, with TRBD1 identical over 8 bases. The CDR3 is made up of 18 amino acids. Trimming removed 2 bases from V and 2 bases from J; junction bases left unmatched: 14. The germline CDR1 and CDR2 sequences are MGHDK and SYGVNS. The CDR3 here is CASSEPGQEGSRAYEQYF. In DNA form, the CDR3 reads TGTGCCAGCAGTGAACCGGGACAGGAAGGGTCTCGGGCCTACGAGCAGTACTTC.

V and J are TRBV6-5 and TRBJ2-6; D not certain. The germline V gene encodes CDR1 MNHEY and CDR2 SVGAGI. Between the trimmed V and J ends, which lost 6 bases and 1 base, there was a span of 10 bases. The CDR3 runs 15 residues. CDR3 sequence reads: CASSEVPSGANVLTF. The CDR3 bases are TGTGCCAGCAGCGAGGTCCCATCTGGGGCCAACGTCCTGACTTTC.

This chain joins TRBV19 and TRBJ2-1, with a possible D match to TRBD2 (6 bases). The length of the CDR3 is 15 residues. Trimming took off 2 bases at V and 6 bases at J, with 14 bases between the two ends. Germline V lookup: CDR1 LNHDA, CDR2 SQIVND (reference sequence). The CDR3 DNA is TGTGCCAGTAGTATATGGGACTCTCTGGGCAATGAGCAGTTCTTC. This gives the protein CASSIWDSLGNEQFF.

This clone appeared a few times. The sample carries other DNA sequences with the same CDR3. This chain joins TRBV15 and TRBJ2-7; D uncertain. The CDR3 is 13 residues long. Germline CDR1 and CDR2: LNHNV and YYDKDF (reference sequence). Deletions cut 0 bases from V and 0 bases from J, with 3 bases between. The chain's CDR3 is CATSRDLSYEQYF. CDR3 DNA: TGTGCCACCAGCAGAGATCTCTCCTACGAGCAGTACTTC.

For this clone: Given a far larger clone just one base away, this is likely a sequencing read error. The same CDR3 also results from other DNA sequences found in this sample. The CDR3 DNA reads as TGTGCCAGCAGTTTATCAGGCTCCTACGAGCAGTACTTC. It codes for CASSLSGSYEQYF. The chain carries TRBV27 and TRBJ2-7; D not resolved. Trimming stripped 0 bases from V and 0 bases from J, with 3 bases between. This CDR3 spans 13 amino acids. CDR1 is MNHEY and CDR2 is SMNVEV in the germline V gene (reference sequence).

The V gene is TRBV11-3, the J gene TRBJ2-2; 9 bases match TRBD1. The CDR3 consists of 15 residues. The germline gives CDR1 SGHNT, CDR2 YENEEA. After removal of 1 base from V and 5 bases from J, the junction contained 2 bases not matched to a gene. The CDR3 DNA follows: TGTGCCAGCAGCTTAGGGGACAGGGAGACCGGGGAGCTGTTTTTT. It codes for CASSLGDRETGELFF.

This chain joins TRBV9 and TRBJ2-3, with D unresolved. The CDR3 has 12 residues. Per germline, CDR1 SGDLS and CDR2 YYNGEE. Trimming cost V 0 bases and J 4 bases, with 3 bases left between them. The CDR3 DNA sequence: TGTGCCAGCAGCGTAGGGTCAGATACGCAGTATTTT. Its protein product is CASSVGSDTQYF.

Notes on this clone: This specimen includes other DNA sequences encoding the same CDR3. This chain joins TRBV7-9 and TRBJ1-1, with D hard to call. The ends were cut back, 2 bases at V and 3 bases at J, with 7 bases in the middle. This CDR3 comprises 13 residues. The V gene's germline CDR1 is SEHNR and CDR2 FQNEAQ (reference sequence). The CDR3 nucleotides read TGTGCCAGCAGCTTAAAGGGAGACACTGAAGCTTTCTTT. As protein: CASSLKGDTEAFF.

The gene calls are TRBV7-9 and TRBJ2-7; D might be TRBD2 (6 bases). The CDR3 spans 17 residues. From germline, CDR1 is SEHNR and CDR2 FQNEAQ (reference sequence). The V gene lost 2 bases and the J gene lost 6 bases, with 23 bases spanning the gap. In nucleotides, the CDR3 is TGTGCCAGCAGCTTACCCCCACTCGGGAGTGGTTTTGGCGAGCAGTACTTC. Translated, it gives CASSLPPLGSGFGEQYF.

Many counts were recorded for this clone. This sequence joins TRBV6-6 and TRBJ1-2; tentative D call: TRBD1 (5 bases). The V end lost 8 bases, the J end lost 8 bases, and 6 bases lay between the germline ends. The CDR3 covers 9 residues. CDR1 is MNHNY, CDR2 SVGAGI, per germline (reference sequence). CDR3 DNA: TGTGCCAGCGGGGACGGCTACACCTTC. Encoded protein: CASGDGYTF.

This clone was counted a few times. The chain combines TRBV18 with TRBJ1-2; 8 nucleotides line up with TRBD1. This CDR3 spans 15 amino acids. After removal of 3 bases from V and 6 bases from J, the junction contained 9 bases not matched to a gene. Germline V lookup: CDR1 KGHSH, CDR2 LQKENI. CDR3 region: CASSPGTGFDNGYTF. DNA for the CDR3: TGTGCCAGCTCACCGGGGACAGGCTTCGATAATGGCTACACCTTC.

V and J are TRBV2 and TRBJ2-2, with a tentative D call TRBD2 (5 bases). The CDR3 loop spans 14 amino acids. Germline values: CDR1 SNHLY, CDR2 FYNNEI. The V and J ends lost 7 bases and 3 bases respectively, with 12 bases between them. The CDR3 region is CASTSPLDTGELFF. The CDR3 DNA reads TGTGCCAGCACTAGCCCCCTTGACACCGGGGAGCTGTTTTTT.

A few counts support this clone. The chain links TRBV7-9 to TRBJ1-1; D call uncertain. V was pared by 2 bases and J by 12 bases, with 10 bases between. Looked up from germline, CDR1 is SEHNR and CDR2 is FQNEAQ (reference sequence). This CDR3 has 11 amino acids. CDR3 DNA sequence: TGTGCCAGCAGCTTAAAAGACCCGTCTTTCTTT. It translates to CASSLKDPSFF.

This chain connects TRBV9 to TRBJ1-3; weak D call: TRBD1 (5 bases). Germline V gene sequence: CDR1 SGDLS, CDR2 YYNGEE. V lost 1 base to trimming and J lost 0 bases, with 14 bases between them. The length of the CDR3 is 17 residues. CDR3 nucleotide sequence: TGTGCCAGCAGCGTATTTATGGATAGGGGCTCTGGAAACACCATATATTTT. Its translation: CASSVFMDRGSGNTIYF.

CDR3 in amino acids: CASSLNTPWGSSDTQYF. The DNA for the CDR3 is TGCGCCAGCAGCTTAAATACCCCATGGGGCTCCTCAGATACGCAGTATTTT. This chain links TRBV5-1 with TRBJ2-3; perhaps TRBD1 as D (5 bases). CDR3 length: 17 amino acids. Germline CDR1 and CDR2: SGHRS and YFSETQ. V lost 2 bases and J 4 bases, leaving 20 bases between the germline ends.

CDR3 loop: CASSLTPYEQYF. The CDR3 DNA is TGTGCCAGCAGCCTGACCCCCTACGAGCAGTACTTC. The J gene is TRBJ2-7, the V gene TRBV5-5; D is unclear. Trimming took off 4 bases at V and 2 bases at J, with 7 bases between the two ends. This CDR3 comprises 12 residues. Germline CDR1 SGHKS, CDR2 YYEKEE (reference sequence).

The V gene is TRBV5-6, the J gene TRBJ2-5; D possibly uses TRBD1 or TRBD2 (5 bases each). The CDR3 extends over 13 amino acids. CDR1 and CDR2 from the germline V gene are SGHDT and YYEEEE. The V and J ends lost 0 bases and 7 bases respectively, with 10 bases between them. The CDR3 bases are TGTGCCAGCAGCTTGGGGGACCCGACGACCCAGTACTTC. This encodes CASSLGDPTTQYF.

The V call is TRBV7-9, the J call TRBJ2-2; 10 nucleotides align to TRBD2. CDR3 length: 17 residues. The V segment lost 3 bases and the J segment 2 bases; nucleotides outside the gene matches: 6. In germline, CDR1 is SEHNR, CDR2 FQNEAQ (reference sequence). This chain's CDR3 is CASSFSLAGDNTGELFF. CDR3 DNA: TGTGCCAGCAGCTTTTCCCTAGCGGGGGATAACACCGGGGAGCTGTTTTTT.